A single sample gave rise to the 30 T cell receptor beta chains below, sequenced in a study of blood T cell repertoires in COVID-19. TCRdb keeps only in-frame clones here, not all; method: immunoSEQ multiplex PCR. The table has roughly 320,000 clones, around 85% seen once. Sequencing was performed on peripheral blood. Every receptor here comes from a human donor in a cohort sampled during active COVID-19.

V is TRBV9 and J is TRBJ1-5; 7 bases align to TRBD1. Germline lookup yields CDR1 SGDLS and CDR2 YYNGEE. This CDR3 is built from 15 residues. V shed 4 bases, J shed 2 bases, and the junction held 6 bases outside the gene matches. For the CDR3, the DNA is TGTGCCAGCAGCACAGGGGTTAATCGCAATCAGCCCCAGCATTTT. Translating it yields CASSTGVNRNQPQHF.

CDR3: CASRMQGASYEQYF. As DNA, the CDR3 is TGTGCCAGCAGAATGCAGGGGGCTTCCTACGAGCAGTACTTC. This rearrangement joins TRBV27 to TRBJ2-7; 8 bases fit TRBD1. CDR3 length equals 14 residues. V lost 6 bases, J lost 1 base, and 5 bases stayed unmatched. Per the germline V gene, CDR1 is MNHEY and CDR2 is SMNVEV (reference sequence).

CDR3 in amino acids: CASSSASGGYYEQYF. The CDR3 nucleotides are TGTGCCAGCAGTTCGGCTAGCGGGGGTTACTACGAGCAGTACTTC. V usage is TRBV27 and J usage is TRBJ2-7, with 10 bases aligning to TRBD2. CDR1 is MNHEY, CDR2 SMNVEV, per germline (reference sequence). CDR3 size: 15 residues. Trimming at V came to 4 bases and at J to 3 bases, leaving 6 bases not matched to a gene.

V usage is TRBV24-1 and J usage is TRBJ1-3; D gene uncertain. V lost 4 bases to trimming and J lost 0 bases, with 6 bases between them. Germline-derived CDR1 and CDR2 are KGHDR and SFDVKD. The CDR3 contains 14 residues. The CDR3, as DNA: TGTGCCACCAGTGAGGGGAGCTCTGGAAACACCATATATTTT. It codes for CATSEGSSGNTIYF.

V gene TRBV5-1 combines with J gene TRBJ1-2; D is unresolved. Trimming took 5 bases from V and 2 from J, leaving 16 bases between them. The germline CDR1 and CDR2 sequences are SGHRS and YFSETQ. The CDR3 loop spans 15 amino acids. In DNA, the CDR3 is TGCGCCAGCAGTCTTCCACTACGAGAGAACTATGGCTACACCTTC. Protein: CASSLPLRENYGYTF.

The CDR3 spells CASSEWSRAREKLFF. CDR3 nucleotides: TGTGCCAGCAGTGAATGGAGCAGGGCTCGAGAAAAACTGTTTTTT. V is TRBV6-1 and J is TRBJ1-4; D might be TRBD1 (5 bases). CDR1 MNHNS and CDR2 SASEGT come from the germline V gene. The CDR3 is made up of 15 amino acids. The V end was cut by 2 bases, the J end by 8 bases, with 15 bases between.

The genes are TRBV5-6 and TRBJ1-1; TRBD1 aligns across 7 bases. The ends lost 2 bases at V and 5 bases at J; junction bases unmatched: 9. The CDR3 spans 15 residues. The germline gives CDR1 SGHDT, CDR2 YYEEEE. CDR3 residues: CASSFQATGRTEAFF. The DNA for the CDR3 is TGTGCCAGCAGCTTCCAAGCGACAGGGAGAACTGAAGCTTTCTTT.

Only one count was recorded for this clone. The chain carries TRBV5-1 and TRBJ1-4; 7 nucleotides match TRBD1. The V segment lost 4 bases and the J segment 8 bases; nucleotides outside the gene matches: 5. Germline values: CDR1 SGHRS, CDR2 YFSETQ. This CDR3 contains 13 residues. The CDR3 reads CASSTGQVEKLFF. The DNA for the CDR3 is TGCGCCAGCAGCACCGGACAGGTGGAAAAACTGTTTTTT.

V usage is TRBV5-1 and J usage is TRBJ2-7; TRBD1 matches at 9 bases. The CDR3 has 15 residues. The trim removed 2 bases at V and 2 bases at J, leaving 5 bases unmatched. The germline CDR1 and CDR2 sequences are SGHRS and YFSETQ. For the CDR3, the DNA is TGCGCCAGCAGCTTAACCGACAGGGGGACCTACGAGCAGTACTTC. Its protein product is CASSLTDRGTYEQYF.

The V and J genes are TRBV15 and TRBJ1-2; D is ambiguous. V lost 0 bases and J 8 bases, leaving 13 bases between the germline ends. Looked up from germline, CDR1 is LNHNV and CDR2 is YYDKDF (reference sequence). CDR3 length equals 14 residues. This CDR3 is CATSRDLDEWGYTF. CDR3 DNA: TGTGCCACCAGCAGAGATCTAGACGAATGGGGCTACACCTTC.

This clone was detected only once. The chain recombines TRBV5-4 with TRBJ2-7; 7 bases are shared with TRBD2. The CDR3 loop spans 13 amino acids. CDR1 and CDR2 from the germline V gene are SGHNT and YYREEE (reference sequence). Unmatched junction bases numbered 12, after V lost 9 bases and J lost 6 bases. CDR3 amino acids: CATAGEGRGEQYF. CDR3 coding DNA: TGTGCCACCGCTGGGGAGGGTCGTGGCGAGCAGTACTTC.

The chain is built from TRBV3-1 (or the pseudogene TRBV3-2) and TRBJ2-1; 7 positions match TRBD2. From germline, CDR1 is LGHDT and CDR2 YNNKEL (reference sequence). V trimming: 5 bases; J trimming: 8 bases; junction bases outside the gene matches: 12. The CDR3 consists of 15 residues. Here the CDR3 reads CASSGSGRLVDEQFF. The CDR3 region has the DNA TGTGCCAGCAGCGGTAGCGGGCGACTCGTGGATGAGCAGTTCTTC.

V gene TRBV30 combines with J gene TRBJ2-3, with TRBD2 identical over 16 bases. The V gene's germline CDR1 is GTSNPN and CDR2 SVGIG (reference sequence). Trimming cost V 4 bases and J 4 bases; bases outside gene matches: 11. This CDR3 region has 18 residues. CDR3 amino acids: CAWTGPGLAGGPADTQYF. The DNA for the CDR3 is TGTGCCTGGACCGGACCGGGACTAGCGGGGGGGCCGGCAGATACGCAGTATTTT.

The J gene is TRBJ1-5, the V gene TRBV27; TRBD1 might be the D (5 bases). Germline assignment: CDR1 MNHEY and CDR2 SMNVEV (reference sequence). There are 16 residues in the CDR3. V was clipped by 2 bases and J by 6 bases, with 17 bases between them. This CDR3 is CASSLIQGNGGQPQHF. The CDR3 coding sequence is TGTGCCAGCAGTTTAATCCAGGGAAACGGCGGTCAGCCCCAGCATTTT.

This clone appeared a few times. The chain combines TRBV10-2 with TRBJ1-6, with D tentatively TRBD1 (5 bases). This CDR3 contains 15 residues. CDR1 WSHSY and CDR2 SAAADI come from the germline V gene. Trimming removed 3 bases at V and 10 bases at J, with 16 bases between. For the CDR3, the DNA is TGCGCCAGCAGTGAAAGGGTCCGGGCAGGGTCACCCCTCCACTTT. It is translated as CASSERVRAGSPLHF.

The genes are TRBV11-3 and TRBJ1-4; perhaps TRBD1 as D (6 bases). V lost 1 base, J lost 6 bases, and 12 bases lay in between. The germline V gene has CDR1 SGHNT and CDR2 YENEEA. The CDR3 has 15 residues. The CDR3 loop reads CASSLGGGSDEKLFF. The CDR3, as DNA: TGTGCCAGCAGCTTAGGAGGGGGTTCGGATGAAAAACTGTTTTTT.

J is TRBJ2-1 and V is TRBV24-1, with D maybe TRBD1 (5 bases). The germline V gene encodes CDR1 KGHDR and CDR2 SFDVKD. Trimming removed 9 bases from V and 8 bases from J, with 13 bases in between. This CDR3 comprises 12 residues. CDR3 sequence reads: CATEAGFHEQFF. CDR3 DNA sequence: TGTGCCACCGAGGCAGGGTTCCATGAGCAGTTCTTC.

The chain has TRBV2 and TRBJ1-3; D is possibly TRBD1 (6 bases). CDR1 is SNHLY, CDR2 FYNNEI, per germline. V was clipped by 3 bases and J by 8 bases, with 14 bases between them. The CDR3 totals 14 residues. Written as DNA, the CDR3 is TGTGCCAGCAGTGATGATGTGGGGGCATACACCATATATTTT. Amino acids: CASSDDVGAYTIYF.

Notes on this clone: Other DNA sequences in this specimen translate into the identical CDR3. The J gene is TRBJ1-2, the V gene TRBV7-2; D possibly corresponds to TRBD1 (6 bases). Germline lookup yields CDR1 SGHTA and CDR2 FQGNSA. V was cut by 5 bases and J by 4 bases, with 11 bases left in between. The CDR3 loop spans 13 amino acids. The chain's CDR3 is CASSATGSYGYTF. The CDR3 region has the DNA TGTGCCAGCAGCGCAACAGGGTCCTATGGCTACACCTTC.

The genes are TRBV30 and TRBJ1-1; D is unresolved. V lost 2 bases to trimming and J lost 1 base, with 17 bases between them. This CDR3 region has 16 residues. Germline CDR1 GTSNPN, CDR2 SVGIG (reference sequence). In nucleotides, the CDR3 is TGTGCCTGGAGTATAAGGAGGGTCGCATGGAACACTGAAGCTTTCTTT. It translates to CAWSIRRVAWNTEAFF.

A single count supports this clone. This chain joins TRBV7-2 and TRBJ1-6; D uncertain. Between the trimmed V and J ends, which lost 5 bases and 10 bases, there was a span of 9 bases. The germline CDR1 and CDR2 sequences are SGHTA and FQGNSA. The CDR3 is 12 residues long. CDR3 amino acids: CASSLNQSPLHF. The CDR3, as DNA: TGTGCCAGCAGCCTCAATCAGTCACCCCTCCACTTT.

This chain links TRBV7-2 with TRBJ2-3; tentative D call: TRBD2 (5 bases). The CDR3 consists of 17 residues. Trimming cost V 1 base and J 2 bases, with 16 bases left between them. Germline V gene sequence: CDR1 SGHTA, CDR2 FQGNSA. Here the CDR3 reads CASSLEEGPRITDTQYF. CDR3 DNA sequence: TGTGCCAGCAGCTTAGAAGAGGGTCCGAGGATCACAGATACGCAGTATTTT.

The chain couples TRBV6-5 to TRBJ1-2, with no clear D. The CDR3 has 13 amino acids. The V gene lost 8 bases and the J gene lost 1 base, with 11 bases spanning the gap. Germline CDR1 reads MNHEY; CDR2 reads SVGAGI. Here the CDR3 reads CASASSVNYGYTF. The CDR3 DNA is TGTGCCAGCGCAAGTTCGGTTAACTATGGCTACACCTTC.

The V gene is TRBV3-1 (or the pseudogene TRBV3-2), the J gene TRBJ1-2; TRBD1 agrees at 7 bases. Trimming at V came to 5 bases and at J to 8 bases, leaving 8 bases not matched to a gene. CDR1 and CDR2 from the germline V gene are LGHDT and YNNKEL (reference sequence). CDR3 length: 13 residues. CDR3 residues: CASSWADRDGYTF. The CDR3 coding sequence is TGTGCCAGCAGCTGGGCAGACAGGGACGGCTACACCTTC.

Concerning this clone itself: The sample carries other DNA sequences with the same CDR3. The V call is TRBV5-1, the J call TRBJ2-1; no clear D gene. The germline V and J ends were trimmed by 0 bases and 5 bases, with 6 bases remaining between them. Germline V lookup: CDR1 SGHRS, CDR2 YFSETQ. The CDR3 has 13 residues. The CDR3 spells CASSLGVNNEQFF. For the CDR3, the DNA is TGCGCCAGCAGCTTGGGCGTGAACAATGAGCAGTTCTTC.

This clone has just one count. The V and J genes are TRBV24-1 and TRBJ2-2; D perhaps matches TRBD2 (5 bases). V gave up 7 bases and J gave up 3 bases, with 11 bases separating them. Germline values: CDR1 KGHDR, CDR2 SFDVKD. This CDR3 region has 14 residues. The CDR3 DNA is TGTGCCACCAGCGCCACGAGGGACACCGGGGAGCTGTTTTTT. Residues: CATSATRDTGELFF.

V gene TRBV6-1 combines with J gene TRBJ1-5; TRBD1 matches 7 bases. V lost 1 base, J lost 1 base, and 10 bases stayed unmatched. Germline-derived CDR1 and CDR2 are MNHNS and SASEGT. The CDR3 loop spans 18 amino acids. The CDR3: CASSEGQGKSNSNQPQHF. DNA for the CDR3: TGTGCCAGCAGTGAAGGACAGGGAAAGAGTAACAGCAATCAGCCCCAGCATTTT.

This clone appeared a few times. CDR3 loop: CASSLDRASERHF. CDR3 sequence (DNA): TGTGCCAGCAGTCTAGACAGGGCCTCGGAGCGGCATTTT. The chain has TRBV2 and TRBJ1-5; 7 bases are shared with TRBD1. The CDR3 totals 13 residues. The V gene end was trimmed by 5 bases and the J gene end by 15 bases; junction bases not matched to a gene: 13. Germline CDR1 is SNHLY and CDR2 is FYNNEI.

The J gene is TRBJ1-5, the V gene TRBV6-1; a possible D gene is TRBD1 (6 bases). The CDR3 covers 16 residues. The germline V gene encodes CDR1 MNHNS and CDR2 SASEGT. Trimming took 2 bases from V and 2 from J, leaving 13 bases between them. The CDR3 DNA sequence: TGTGCCAGCAGTGAAAGTCACCGACAGGGCAATCAGCCCCAGCATTTT. This sequence encodes CASSESHRQGNQPQHF.

This chain links TRBV6-5 with TRBJ1-6; the D is unclear. The CDR3 covers 15 residues. CDR1 and CDR2 from the germline V gene are MNHEY and SVGAGI. Trimming took 6 bases from V and 8 from J, leaving 17 bases between them. The CDR3 reads CASRETLKGYSPLHF. The CDR3 DNA reads TGTGCCAGCAGAGAGACTTTAAAAGGCTATTCACCCCTCCACTTT.